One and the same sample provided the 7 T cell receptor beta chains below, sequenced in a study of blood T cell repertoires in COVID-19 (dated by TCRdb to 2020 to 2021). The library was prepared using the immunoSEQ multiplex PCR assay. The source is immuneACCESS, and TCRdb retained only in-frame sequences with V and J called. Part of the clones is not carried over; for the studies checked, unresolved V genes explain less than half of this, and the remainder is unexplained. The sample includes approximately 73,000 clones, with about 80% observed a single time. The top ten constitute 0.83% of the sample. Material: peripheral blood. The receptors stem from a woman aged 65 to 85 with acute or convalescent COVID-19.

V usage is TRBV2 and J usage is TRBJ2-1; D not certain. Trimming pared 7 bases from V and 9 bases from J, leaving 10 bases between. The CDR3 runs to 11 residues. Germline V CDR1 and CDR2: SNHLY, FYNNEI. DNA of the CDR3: TGTGCCAGCACGTTCCGGAGTGAGCAGTTCTTC. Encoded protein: CASTFRSEQFF.

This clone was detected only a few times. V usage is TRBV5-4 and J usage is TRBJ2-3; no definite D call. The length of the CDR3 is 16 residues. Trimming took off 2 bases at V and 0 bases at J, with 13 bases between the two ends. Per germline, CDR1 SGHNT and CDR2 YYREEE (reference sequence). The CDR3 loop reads CASSFGLTGSTDTQYF. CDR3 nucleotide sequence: TGTGCCAGCAGCTTTGGTCTGACCGGGAGCACAGATACGCAGTATTTT.

CDR3 amino acids: CASSTSGDVNEQFF. The CDR3 DNA is TGCGCCAGCTCGACTAGCGGGGATGTAAATGAGCAGTTCTTC. V is TRBV10-1 and J is TRBJ2-1; 11 bases align to TRBD2. V shed 8 bases, J shed 7 bases, and the junction held 7 bases outside the gene matches. This CDR3 region has 14 residues. Per the germline V gene, CDR1 is WNHNN and CDR2 is SYGVQD (reference sequence).

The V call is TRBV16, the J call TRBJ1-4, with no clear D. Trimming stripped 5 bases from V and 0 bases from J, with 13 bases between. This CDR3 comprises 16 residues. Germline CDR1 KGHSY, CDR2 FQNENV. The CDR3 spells CASSSRPVSTNEKLFF. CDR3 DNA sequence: TGTGCCAGCAGCTCGCGTCCCGTTTCAACTAATGAAAAACTGTTTTTT.

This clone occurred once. The CDR3 is CASSLDRGKQFF. The CDR3 DNA reads TGTGCCAGCAGCTTAGATCGGGGAAAGCAGTTCTTC. The V call is TRBV11-2, the J call TRBJ2-1; D is perhaps TRBD2 (5 bases). Germline V gene lookup returns CDR1 SGHAT and CDR2 FQNNGV. The CDR3 is 12 residues long. Trimming cost V 0 bases and J 11 bases, with 8 bases left between them. Looking up the rest from reference TRBV11-2 and TRBJ2-1 gives the full variable domain: EAGVAQSPRYKIIEKRQSVAFWCNPISGHATLYWYQQILGQGPKLLIQFQNNGVVDDSQLPKDRFSAERLKGVDSTLKIQPAKLEDSAVYLCASSLDRGKQFFGPGTRLTVL.

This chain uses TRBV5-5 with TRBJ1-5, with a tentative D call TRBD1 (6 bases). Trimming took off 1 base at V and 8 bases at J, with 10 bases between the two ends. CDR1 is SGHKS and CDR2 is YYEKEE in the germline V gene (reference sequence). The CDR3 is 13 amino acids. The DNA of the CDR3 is TGTGCCAGCAGCTTGACAGGGCGGGAGCCCCAGCATTTT. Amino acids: CASSLTGREPQHF.

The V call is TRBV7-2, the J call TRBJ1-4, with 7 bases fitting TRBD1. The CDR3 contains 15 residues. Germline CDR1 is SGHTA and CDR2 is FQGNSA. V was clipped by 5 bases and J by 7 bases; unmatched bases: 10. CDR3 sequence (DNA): TGTGCCAGCAGCGCCAACAGGGGAGTAAGTGAAAAACTGTTTTTT. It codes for CASSANRGVSEKLFF. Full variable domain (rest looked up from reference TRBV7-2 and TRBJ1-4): GAGVSQSPSNKVTEKGKDVELRCDPISGHTALYWYRQSLGQGLEFLIYFQGNSAPDKSGLPSDRFSAERTGGSVSTLTIQRTQQEDSAVYLCASSANRGVSEKLFFGSGTQLSVL.